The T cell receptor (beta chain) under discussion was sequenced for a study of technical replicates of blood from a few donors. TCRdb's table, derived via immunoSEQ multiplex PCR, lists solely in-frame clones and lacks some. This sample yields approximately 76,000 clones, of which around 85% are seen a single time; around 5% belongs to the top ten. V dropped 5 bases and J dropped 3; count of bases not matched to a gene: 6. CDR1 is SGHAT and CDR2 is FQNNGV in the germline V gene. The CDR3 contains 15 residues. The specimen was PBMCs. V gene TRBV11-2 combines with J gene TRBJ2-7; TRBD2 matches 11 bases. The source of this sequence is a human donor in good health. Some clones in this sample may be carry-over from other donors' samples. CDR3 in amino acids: CASSEPGLAVYEQYF. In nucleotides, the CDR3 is TGTGCCAGCAGCGAACCGGGACTAGCGGTCTACGAGCAGTACTTC.